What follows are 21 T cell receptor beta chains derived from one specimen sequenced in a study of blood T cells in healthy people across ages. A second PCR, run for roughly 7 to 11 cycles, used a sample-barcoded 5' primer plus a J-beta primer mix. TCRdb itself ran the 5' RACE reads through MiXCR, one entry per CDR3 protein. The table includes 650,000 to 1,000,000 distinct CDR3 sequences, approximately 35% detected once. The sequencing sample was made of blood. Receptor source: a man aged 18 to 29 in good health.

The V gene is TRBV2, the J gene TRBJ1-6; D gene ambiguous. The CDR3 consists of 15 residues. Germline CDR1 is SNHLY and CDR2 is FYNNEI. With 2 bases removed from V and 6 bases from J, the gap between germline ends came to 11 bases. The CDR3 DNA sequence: TGTGCCAGCAGTGAACTCCCCCAGGTTAATTCACCCCTCCACTTT. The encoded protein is CASSELPQVNSPLHF.

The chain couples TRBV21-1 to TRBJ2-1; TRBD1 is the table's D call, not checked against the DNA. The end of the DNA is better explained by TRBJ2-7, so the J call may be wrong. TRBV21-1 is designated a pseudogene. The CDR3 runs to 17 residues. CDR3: CASSERGTRCSYNEQYF. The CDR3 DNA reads TGTGCCAGCAGCGAGAGGGGGACACGATGTTCCTACAATGAGCAGTACTTC.

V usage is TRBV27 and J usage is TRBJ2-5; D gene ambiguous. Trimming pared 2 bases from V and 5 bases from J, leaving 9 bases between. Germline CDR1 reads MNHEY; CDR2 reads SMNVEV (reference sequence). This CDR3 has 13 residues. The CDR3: CASSLISRETQYF. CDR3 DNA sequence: TGTGCCAGCAGTTTAATTAGTCGGGAGACCCAGTACTTC.

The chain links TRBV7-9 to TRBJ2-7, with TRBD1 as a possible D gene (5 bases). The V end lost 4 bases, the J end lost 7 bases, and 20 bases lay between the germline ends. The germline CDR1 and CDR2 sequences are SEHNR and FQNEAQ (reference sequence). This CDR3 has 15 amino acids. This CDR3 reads CASSSPGAAYNEQYF. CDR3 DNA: TGTGCCAGCAGCTCCCCTGGGGCAGCCTACAATGAGCAGTACTTC. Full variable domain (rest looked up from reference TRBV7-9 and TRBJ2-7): DTGVSQNPRHKITKRGQNVTFRCDPISEHNRLYWYRQTLGQGPEFLTYFQNEAQLEKSRLLSDRFSAERPKGSFSTLEIQRTEQGDSAMYLCASSSPGAAYNEQYFGPGTRLTVT.

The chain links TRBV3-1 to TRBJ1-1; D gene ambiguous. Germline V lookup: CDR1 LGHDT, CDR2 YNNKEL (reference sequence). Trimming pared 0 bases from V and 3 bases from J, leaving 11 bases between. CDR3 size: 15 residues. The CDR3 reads CASSQDPAGDTEAFF. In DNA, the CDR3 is TGTGCCAGCAGCCAAGACCCCGCCGGGGACACTGAAGCTTTCTTT.

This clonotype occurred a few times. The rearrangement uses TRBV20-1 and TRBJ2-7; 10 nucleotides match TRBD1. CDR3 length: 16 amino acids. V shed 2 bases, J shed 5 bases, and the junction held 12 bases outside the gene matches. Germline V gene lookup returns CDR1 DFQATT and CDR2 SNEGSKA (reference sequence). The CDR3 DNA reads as TGCAGTGCTAGACCGCAACGGGACAGGGGTTTCAACGAGCAGTACTTC. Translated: CSARPQRDRGFNEQYF.

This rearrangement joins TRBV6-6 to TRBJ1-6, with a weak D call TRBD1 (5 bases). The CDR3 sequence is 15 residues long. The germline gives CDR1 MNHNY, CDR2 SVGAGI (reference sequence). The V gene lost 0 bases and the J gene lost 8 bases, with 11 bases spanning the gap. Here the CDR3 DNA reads TGTGCCAGCAGTTACTCAGCAGGGATTTATTCACCCCTCCACTTT. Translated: CASSYSAGIYSPLHF.

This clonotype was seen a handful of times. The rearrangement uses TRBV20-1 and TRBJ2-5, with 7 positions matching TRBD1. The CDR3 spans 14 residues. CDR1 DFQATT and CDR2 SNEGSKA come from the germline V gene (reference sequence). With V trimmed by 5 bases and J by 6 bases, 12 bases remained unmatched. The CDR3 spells CSAERDSEEKTQYF. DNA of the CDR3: TGCAGTGCTGAGAGGGACAGCGAGGAGAAGACCCAGTACTTC.

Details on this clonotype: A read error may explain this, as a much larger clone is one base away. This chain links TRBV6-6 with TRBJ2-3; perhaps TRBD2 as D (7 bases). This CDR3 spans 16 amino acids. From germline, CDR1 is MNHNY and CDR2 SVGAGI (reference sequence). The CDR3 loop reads CTSSYGSLGGGDTQYF. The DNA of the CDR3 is TGTACCAGCAGCTACGGGTCACTAGGGGGGGGAGATACGCAGTATTTT.

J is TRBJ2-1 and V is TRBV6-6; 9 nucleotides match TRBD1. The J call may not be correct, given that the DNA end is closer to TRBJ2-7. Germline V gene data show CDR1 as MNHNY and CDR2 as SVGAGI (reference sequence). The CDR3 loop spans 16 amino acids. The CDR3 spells CASSLPGTGRYNEQYF. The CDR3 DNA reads TGTGCCAGCAGCCTACCCGGGACAGGGCGTTACAATGAGCAGTACTTC.

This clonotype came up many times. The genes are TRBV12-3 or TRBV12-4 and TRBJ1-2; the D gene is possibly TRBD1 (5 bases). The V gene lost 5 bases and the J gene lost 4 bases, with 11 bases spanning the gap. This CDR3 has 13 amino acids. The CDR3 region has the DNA TGTGCCAGCAGTCAGGGACGGCCCTATGGCTACACCTTC. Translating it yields CASSQGRPYGYTF.

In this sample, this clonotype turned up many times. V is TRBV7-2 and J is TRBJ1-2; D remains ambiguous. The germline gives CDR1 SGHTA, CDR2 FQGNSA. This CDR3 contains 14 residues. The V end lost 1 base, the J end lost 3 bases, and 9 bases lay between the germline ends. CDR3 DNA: TGTGCCAGCAGCTTAGGGCAGATTTACTATGGCTACACCTTC. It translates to CASSLGQIYYGYTF.

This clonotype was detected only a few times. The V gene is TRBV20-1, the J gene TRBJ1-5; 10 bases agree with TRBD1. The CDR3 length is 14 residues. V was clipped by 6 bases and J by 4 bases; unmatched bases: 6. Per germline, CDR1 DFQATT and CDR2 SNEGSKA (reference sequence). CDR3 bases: TGCAGTGCCAAGGCGGGACAGGGGAATCAGCCCCAGCATTTT. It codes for CSAKAGQGNQPQHF.

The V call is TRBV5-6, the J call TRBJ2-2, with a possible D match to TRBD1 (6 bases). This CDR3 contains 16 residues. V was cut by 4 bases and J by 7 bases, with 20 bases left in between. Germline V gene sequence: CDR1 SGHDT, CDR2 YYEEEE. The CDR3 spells CASSLGTTRVGGELFF. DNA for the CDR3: TGTGCCAGCAGCCTGGGGACAACGAGGGTCGGCGGGGAGCTGTTTTTT. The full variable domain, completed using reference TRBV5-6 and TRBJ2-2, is DAGVTQSPTHLIKTRGQQVTLRCSPKSGHDTVSWYQQALGQGPQFIFQYYEEEERQRGNFPDRFSGHQFPNYSSELNVNALLLGDSALYLCASSLGTTRVGGELFFGEGSRLTVL.

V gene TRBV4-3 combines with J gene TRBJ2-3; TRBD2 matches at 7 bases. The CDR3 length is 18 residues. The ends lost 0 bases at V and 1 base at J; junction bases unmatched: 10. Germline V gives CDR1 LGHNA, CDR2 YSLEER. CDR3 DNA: TGCGCCAGCAGCCAAGATCAAGGCGGGGGTAATCGCACAGATACGCAGTATTTT. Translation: CASSQDQGGGNRTDTQYF.

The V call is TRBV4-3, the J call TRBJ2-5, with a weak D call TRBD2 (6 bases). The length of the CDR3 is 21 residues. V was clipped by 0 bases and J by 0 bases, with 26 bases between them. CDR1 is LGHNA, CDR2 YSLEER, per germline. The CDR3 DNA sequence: TGCGCCAGCAGCCAAGATTTCGAGACTAGTCGTGTAGTCCCGTACCAAGAGACCCAGTACTTC. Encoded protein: CASSQDFETSRVVPYQETQYF.

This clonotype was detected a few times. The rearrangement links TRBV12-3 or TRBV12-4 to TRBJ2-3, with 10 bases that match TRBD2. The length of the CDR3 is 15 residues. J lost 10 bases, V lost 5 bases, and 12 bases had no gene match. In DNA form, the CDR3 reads TGTGCCAGCAGTCCTAGCGGGGGCAGCACAGACGCGCAGTATTTT. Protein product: CASSPSGGSTDAQYF.

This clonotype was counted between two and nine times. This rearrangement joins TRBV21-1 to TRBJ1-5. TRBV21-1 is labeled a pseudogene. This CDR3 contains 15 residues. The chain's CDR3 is CASSQRGAVSQPQHF. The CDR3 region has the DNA TGTGCCAGCAGCCAAAGGGGTGCAGTTAGTCAGCCCCAGCATTTT.

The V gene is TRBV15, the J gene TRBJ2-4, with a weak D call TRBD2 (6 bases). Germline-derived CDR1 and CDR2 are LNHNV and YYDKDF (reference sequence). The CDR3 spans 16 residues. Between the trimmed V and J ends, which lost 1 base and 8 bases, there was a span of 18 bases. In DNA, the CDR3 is TGTGCCACCAGCAGAGTCTTCGGGCAGGGAGGATACATTCAGTACTTC. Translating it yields CATSRVFGQGGYIQYF.

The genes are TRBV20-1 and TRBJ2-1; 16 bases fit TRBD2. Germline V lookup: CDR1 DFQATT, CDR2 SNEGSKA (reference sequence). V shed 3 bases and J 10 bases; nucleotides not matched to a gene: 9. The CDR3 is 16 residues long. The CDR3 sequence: CSARGLAGGPEDEQFF. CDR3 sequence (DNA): TGCAGTGCTAGGGGACTAGCGGGGGGGCCTGAGGACGAGCAGTTCTTC.

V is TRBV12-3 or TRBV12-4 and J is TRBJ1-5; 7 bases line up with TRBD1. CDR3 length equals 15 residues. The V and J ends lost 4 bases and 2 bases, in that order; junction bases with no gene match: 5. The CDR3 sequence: CASSWQTGRNQPQHF. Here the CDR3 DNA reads TGTGCCAGCAGTTGGCAGACAGGGCGCAATCAGCCCCAGCATTTT.